This T cell receptor (beta chain) was observed in a study of T cell clonality in common variable immunodeficiency. Method: immunoSEQ multiplex PCR; TCRdb's copy keeps in-frame clones and lacks some. Reported are around 47,000 clones, none seen only once; the ten largest carry more than 2%. This clone was observed a handful of times. The read gets to within 3 residues of the CDR3 end, and the germline J gene fills in the rest. The germline CDR1 and CDR2 sequences are GTSNPN and SVGIG (reference sequence). CDR3 length equals 11 residues. Both groups were predominantly of Caucasian heritage. The sequence was obtained from a person aged 18-69 years in good health. J is TRBJ2-4 and V is TRBV30, with TRBD2 identical over 8 bases. Sequencing input: peripheral blood mononuclear cells. CDR3 amino acids: CAHWIAGGQYF. The CDR3 bases that were read are TGTGCCCACTGGATCGCGGGGGGT.